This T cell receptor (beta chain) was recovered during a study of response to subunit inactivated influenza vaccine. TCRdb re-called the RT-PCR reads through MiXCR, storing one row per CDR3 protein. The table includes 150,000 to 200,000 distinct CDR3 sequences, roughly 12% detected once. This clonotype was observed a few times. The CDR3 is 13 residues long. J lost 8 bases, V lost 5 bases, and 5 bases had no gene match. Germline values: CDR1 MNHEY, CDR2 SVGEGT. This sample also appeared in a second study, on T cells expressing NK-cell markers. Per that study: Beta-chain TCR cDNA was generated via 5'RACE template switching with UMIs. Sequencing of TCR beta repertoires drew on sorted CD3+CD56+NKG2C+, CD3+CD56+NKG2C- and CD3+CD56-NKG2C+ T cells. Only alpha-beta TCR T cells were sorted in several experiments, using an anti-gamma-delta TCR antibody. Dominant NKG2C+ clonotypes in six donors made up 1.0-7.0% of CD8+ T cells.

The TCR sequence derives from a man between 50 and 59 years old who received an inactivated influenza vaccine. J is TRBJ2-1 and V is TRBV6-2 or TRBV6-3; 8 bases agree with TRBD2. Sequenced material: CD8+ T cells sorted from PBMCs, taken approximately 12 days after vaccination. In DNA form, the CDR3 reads TGTGCCAGCAGTACCGGGGGGGCGGATGAGCAGTTCTTC. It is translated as CASSTGGADEQFF.